These 17 T cell receptor beta chains were all obtained from the same sample, sequenced in a study of identical twins. TCRdb reprocessed the 5' RACE reads via MiXCR and lists one record per CDR3 protein. The sample gives 300,000 or so distinct CDR3 sequences, 8% to 9.5% of which show up once; about 7.1% is in the top ten. The sample was also reused in another study, on yellow fever vaccine responses in identical twins.

Source material: CD8+ T cells sorted from blood. All receptors derive from a woman aged 18-29 years in good health.

The sample holds a few counts of this clonotype. The CDR3 bases are TGTGCCAGCATGTCGGATTCGGGTATTTACAATGAGCAGTTCTTC. This codes for CASMSDSGIYNEQFF. The chain employs TRBV25-1 and TRBJ2-1; D not resolved. The CDR3 is 15 amino acids. Trimming took off 7 bases at V and 4 bases at J, with 17 bases between the two ends. CDR1 and CDR2 from the germline V gene are MGHDK and SYGVNS.

The chain links TRBV2 to TRBJ2-3; no firm D call. CDR3 length: 14 residues. CDR1 and CDR2 (germline): SNHLY, FYNNEI. The V end was cut by 3 bases, the J end by 1 base, with 8 bases between. Here the CDR3 reads CASSEFHGTDTQYF. CDR3 nucleotides: TGTGCCAGCAGTGAGTTTCATGGCACAGATACGCAGTATTTT. Based on the CDR3 plus reference TRBV2 and TRBJ2-3, the full variable domain is EPEVTQTPSHQVTQMGQEVILRCVPISNHLYFYWYRQILGQKVEFLVSFYNNEISEKSEIFDDQFSVERPDGSNFTLKIRSTKLEDSAMYFCASSEFHGTDTQYFGPGTRLTVL.

The chain has TRBV20-1 and TRBJ2-1; possibly TRBD2 for D (7 bases). The CDR3 covers 13 residues. CDR1 is DFQATT, CDR2 SNEGSKA, per germline (reference sequence). Trimming shortened V by 4 bases and J by 8 bases, and 15 bases separated the two germline ends. The CDR3 DNA follows: TGCAGTGCTATGGGGGGGGGCTGGGATGAGCAGTTCTTC. This gives the protein CSAMGGGWDEQFF.

This clonotype was seen ten or more times. The chain carries TRBV25-1 and TRBJ2-1; D possibly corresponds to TRBD2 (6 bases). Per the germline V gene, CDR1 is MGHDK and CDR2 is SYGVNS. V was pared by 1 base and J by 1 base, with 8 bases between. The CDR3 contains 15 residues. The CDR3 protein is CASSEFSGSYNEQFF. The CDR3 DNA reads as TGTGCCAGCAGTGAATTTAGCGGATCCTACAATGAGCAGTTCTTC.

The sample holds many counts of this clonotype. This chain uses TRBV29-1 with TRBJ1-2; TRBD1 matches at 9 bases. The CDR3 has 12 residues. Germline CDR1 and CDR2: SQVTM and ANQGSEA. The V gene end was trimmed by 6 bases and the J gene end by 7 bases; junction bases not matched to a gene: 6. CDR3 nucleotides: TGCAGCGTAGCACAGGGGGCTGGTGGCTACACCTTC. Translated, it gives CSVAQGAGGYTF.

The genes are TRBV25-1 and TRBJ2-7; the match to TRBD1 covers 7 bases. Germline loops: CDR1 MGHDK, CDR2 SYGVNS. V trimming: 3 bases; J trimming: 4 bases; junction bases outside the gene matches: 9. The CDR3 sequence is 15 residues long. In DNA, the CDR3 is TGTGCCAGCAGTGATCAGGGGGAAGTTGGATACGAGCAGTACTTC. This sequence encodes CASSDQGEVGYEQYF.

This clonotype was seen at least ten times. The junction and the germline gene differ at one end; a read error may be behind it. The chain carries TRBV10-3 and TRBJ2-2; maybe TRBD1 (6 bases). Germline V CDR1 and CDR2: ENHRY, SYGVKD. This CDR3 comprises 16 residues. This CDR3 is CAINTGGGPNAGELFF. The CDR3 DNA sequence: TGTGCCATCAACACGGGTGGGGGCCCGAACGCCGGGGAGCTGTTTTTT.

This chain links TRBV29-1 with TRBJ2-1; D may be TRBD2 (7 bases). There are 16 residues in the CDR3. Germline CDR1 reads SQVTM; CDR2 reads ANQGSEA. The ends were cut back, 3 bases at V and 4 bases at J, with 19 bases in the middle. The CDR3 region has the DNA TGCAGCGTTGATCGGGGGGCTAGCGGCTTATACAATGAGCAGTTCTTC. It encodes CSVDRGASGLYNEQFF.

The J gene is TRBJ2-1, the V gene TRBV15, with D possibly matching TRBD2 (6 bases). Germline lookup yields CDR1 LNHNV and CDR2 YYDKDF (reference sequence). The CDR3 contains 14 residues. V lost 4 bases and J 6 bases, leaving 13 bases between the germline ends. CDR3 sequence reads: CATSTRDSPNEQFF. For the CDR3, the DNA is TGTGCCACCAGCACTAGGGACTCCCCCAATGAGCAGTTCTTC.

This chain uses TRBV4-1 with TRBJ2-1; 7 bases fit TRBD2. J lost 3 bases, V lost 1 base, and 6 bases had no gene match. The germline gives CDR1 MGHRA, CDR2 YSYEKL. CDR3 length: 16 amino acids. CDR3 coding DNA: TGCGCCAGCAGCCAAGGGGAGGGCCGTCACTACAATGAGCAGTTCTTC. It yields the protein CASSQGEGRHYNEQFF.

The V and J genes are TRBV5-1 and TRBJ2-4, with D possibly matching TRBD2 (5 bases). The CDR3 covers 14 residues. Trimming pared 4 bases from V and 7 bases from J, leaving 15 bases between. Germline V gene data show CDR1 as SGHRS and CDR2 as YFSETQ. CDR3 sequence (DNA): TGCGCCAGCAGCGACCTGGCGAGAGGGAACATTCAGTACTTC. It yields the protein CASSDLARGNIQYF.

This clonotype showed up many times. V gene TRBV7-3 combines with J gene TRBJ1-1, with D perhaps matching TRBD1 (5 bases). V lost 5 bases and J 5 bases, leaving 15 bases between the germline ends. Germline V gives CDR1 SGHTA, CDR2 FQGTGA. The CDR3 extends over 14 amino acids. CDR3 nucleotides: TGTGCCAGCAGCCTGGGTCTGGGGGGAACTGAAGCTTTCTTT. It yields the protein CASSLGLGGTEAFF.

This clonotype was seen a handful of times. This chain joins TRBV11-2 and TRBJ2-5, with 11 bases lining up with TRBD2. The CDR3 is 15 residues long. The V gene end was trimmed by 3 bases and the J gene end by 4 bases; junction bases not matched to a gene: 4. CDR1 is SGHAT, CDR2 FQNNGV, per germline. The DNA of the CDR3 is TGTGCCAGCAGCTTTACTAGCGGGGGTGCAGAGACCCAGTACTTC. Translation gives CASSFTSGGAETQYF.

This clonotype was seen only a few times. The chain carries TRBV27 and TRBJ2-1; D is possibly TRBD1 (6 bases). This CDR3 spans 15 amino acids. The V end was cut by 8 bases, the J end by 3 bases, with 17 bases between. From germline, CDR1 is MNHEY and CDR2 SMNVEV (reference sequence). The CDR3 region is CASFSKRTDYNEQFF. The CDR3 bases are TGTGCCAGCTTCTCCAAGCGGACAGACTACAATGAGCAGTTCTTC.

In its sample, this clonotype was seen many times. V and J are TRBV12-3 or TRBV12-4 and TRBJ2-2; 8 bases agree with TRBD2. V gave up 6 bases and J gave up 1 base; unmatched junction bases: 7. The CDR3 runs to 16 residues. DNA for the CDR3: TGTGCCAGCAGGGGACTAGGGCAGGAGAACACCGGGGAGCTGTTTTTT. Its translation: CASRGLGQENTGELFF.

This clonotype was seen ten or more times. This chain links TRBV12-3 or TRBV12-4 with TRBJ1-1; no clear D. Trimming removed 5 bases from V and 7 bases from J, with 11 bases in between. The CDR3 covers 12 residues. CDR3 DNA sequence: TGTGCCAGCAGTCAAACAGCGAATGAAGCTTTCTTT. It codes for CASSQTANEAFF.

The sample holds many counts of this clonotype. J is TRBJ2-2 and V is TRBV5-1; TRBD1 matches at 9 bases. V lost 4 bases to trimming and J lost 6 bases; unmatched junction nucleotides: 7. CDR3 length: 15 residues. Germline-derived CDR1 and CDR2 are SGHRS and YFSETQ. CDR3 residues: CASSPDRGVPGELFF. The CDR3 nucleotides are TGCGCCAGCAGCCCGGACAGGGGAGTGCCCGGGGAGCTGTTTTTT.